This T cell receptor (beta chain) was identified during a study of blood T cell repertoires in COVID-19. Across the study: Material from acute and convalescent COVID-19 was sourced from the United States, Italy and Spain. Sample material is recorded as cDNA or gDNA derived from T cells, B-cell-depleted T cells, or PBMCs.

The J segment lost 8 bases and the V segment lost 2 bases, leaving 11 bases of the junction unmatched. The CDR3 is made up of 15 amino acids. Looked up from germline, CDR1 is SGHRS and CDR2 is YFSETQ. Authors' processing steps: For nucleated cells, counts were estimated from reference gene primer amplification. Repertoires were generated with immunoSEQ multiplex PCR, while TCRdb's copy carries only in-frame clones and drops some. The DNA was the basis for D and trimming; V, J and clone size are from that table. Of roughly 200,000 clones in the sample, 80% to 90% were seen once. The clonotype originates from a woman older than 75 with acute or convalescent COVID-19. The sequencing input was peripheral blood. This chain connects TRBV5-1 to TRBJ2-7; 9 bases align to TRBD2. CDR3 bases: TGCGCCAGCAGCTTAGATGGTAGCGGGGGAAGCAAGCAGTACTTC. Protein: CASSLDGSGGSKQYF.